Each of the 32 T cell receptor beta chains below was sequenced from the same sample in a study of blood T cell repertoires in COVID-19 (dated by TCRdb to about 2020). To prepare the library, the immunoSEQ multiplex PCR assay was applied. TCRdb provides this immuneACCESS table in a form limited to in-frame rearrangements. Some clones are lacking; in checked studies, under half of them reflect an unresolved V gene, and why the rest are absent is not known. The sample contains 170,000 or so clones, about 86% of them found a single time. The ten top clones hold about 7% of the sample. Sequenced: peripheral blood. The receptors were sampled from a man over 45 with active or convalescent COVID-19.

V and J are TRBV19 and TRBJ1-2; D unclear. The germline V gene encodes CDR1 LNHDA and CDR2 SQIVND (reference sequence). The CDR3 sequence is 12 residues long. The V and J ends lost 5 bases and 3 bases respectively, with 7 bases between them. The CDR3 loop reads CASSQFDYGYTF. The CDR3 DNA follows: TGTGCCAGTAGTCAGTTCGACTATGGCTACACCTTC.

Of note for this clone: One junction end disagrees with the germline gene, perhaps due to a read error. The gene calls are TRBV7-7 and TRBJ1-3; TRBD1 aligns across 7 bases. The CDR3 has 15 residues. Germline V gene sequence: CDR1 SSHAT, CDR2 FNYEAQ (reference sequence). The CDR3 nucleotides are TGTGCTAGCAGCCGCGACAGGGCGGCTGGAAACACCATATATTTT. Translated: CASSRDRAAGNTIYF.

This clone has a single count. The V and J genes are TRBV6-5 and TRBJ2-5; weak D call: TRBD1 (8 bases). Per the germline V gene, CDR1 is MNHEY and CDR2 is SVGAGI. The CDR3 is made up of 15 amino acids. Trimming took 7 bases from V and 5 from J, leaving 20 bases between them. In nucleotides, the CDR3 is TGTGCCAGCAACCCACAGGGGGGGGTTTGGGAGACCCAGTACTTC. Its protein is CASNPQGGVWETQYF.

CDR3 protein: CASSLNSDTEAFF. The CDR3 region has the DNA TGTGCCAGCAGCTTAAATAGCGATACTGAAGCTTTCTTT. The chain recombines TRBV7-3 with TRBJ1-1, with no clear D. Germline V gene lookup returns CDR1 SGHTA and CDR2 FQGTGA. Between the trimmed V and J ends, which lost 1 base and 5 bases, there was a span of 8 bases. This CDR3 has 13 residues.

V and J are TRBV19 and TRBJ1-2; D is perhaps TRBD1 (5 bases). V lost 0 bases and J 6 bases, leaving 17 bases between the germline ends. CDR1 is LNHDA and CDR2 is SQIVND in the germline V gene (reference sequence). The CDR3 is 16 amino acids. The CDR3 DNA is TGTGCCAGTAGTATAGATCTATCGGCAGGGAGGAATGGCTACACCTTC. This translates into CASSIDLSAGRNGYTF.

The V gene is TRBV7-2, the J gene TRBJ2-3; 9 bases map to TRBD1. Germline V lookup: CDR1 SGHTA, CDR2 FQGNSA. The CDR3 length is 16 residues. Trimming took 2 bases from V and 5 from J; bases not matched to a gene: 8. In DNA, the CDR3 is TGTGCCAGCAGCTTAACCGGGACAGGGAATGGAGATACGCAGTATTTT. Protein product: CASSLTGTGNGDTQYF.

This rearrangement joins TRBV6-1 to TRBJ2-1, with 14 bases that match TRBD2. The CDR3 loop spans 17 amino acids. V lost 4 bases to trimming and J lost 7 bases; unmatched junction nucleotides: 9. Germline lookup yields CDR1 MNHNS and CDR2 SASEGT. This CDR3 is CASSVGLAGGRGNEQFF. CDR3 in DNA: TGTGCCAGCAGTGTCGGACTAGCGGGGGGCCGTGGGAATGAGCAGTTCTTC.

The chain carries TRBV3-1 (or the pseudogene TRBV3-2) and TRBJ2-4; D is unclear. V lost 3 bases and J lost 0, with 9 bases in between. Germline values: CDR1 LGHDT, CDR2 YNNKEL (reference sequence). The CDR3 extends over 15 amino acids. Here the CDR3 reads CASSQGSLAKNIQYF. The CDR3 DNA sequence: TGTGCCAGCAGCCAGGGCAGTCTAGCCAAAAACATTCAGTACTTC.

This chain connects TRBV2 to TRBJ1-2; D is unresolved. V shed 2 bases and J shed 3 bases, with 4 bases lying between them. This CDR3 is 12 amino acids long. Germline loops: CDR1 SNHLY, CDR2 FYNNEI. The CDR3 region has the DNA TGTGCCAGCAGTGAACGGGACTATGGCTACACCTTC. This encodes CASSERDYGYTF.

The chain uses TRBV19 and TRBJ2-5; D is unresolved. V dropped 1 base and J dropped 7 bases, with 4 bases sitting between them. The CDR3 sequence is 11 residues long. In germline, CDR1 is LNHDA, CDR2 SQIVND (reference sequence). CDR3 sequence (DNA): TGTGCCAGTAGTATAGGGCCGACCCAGTACTTC. The encoded protein is CASSIGPTQYF. The variable domain in full, completed from reference TRBV19 and TRBJ2-5, reads DGGITQSPKYLFRKEGQNVTLSCEQNLNHDAMYWYRQDPGQGLRLIYYSQIVNDFQKGDIAEGYSVSREKKESFPLTVTSAQKNPTAFYLCASSIGPTQYFGPGTRLLVL.

The V gene is TRBV11-3, the J gene TRBJ2-6, with TRBD1 matching over 12 bases. The CDR3 has 20 amino acids. Per germline, CDR1 SGHNT and CDR2 YENEEA. Unmatched junction bases numbered 16, after V lost 7 bases and J lost 3 bases. The CDR3 loop is CASTYPLPGQGAVGANVLTF. CDR3 in DNA: TGTGCCAGCACCTACCCTCTACCGGGACAGGGGGCGGTTGGGGCCAACGTCCTGACTTTC.

CDR3 nucleotides: TGTGCCAGTAGTACTGCCAGGGACAGATCCTACGAGCAGTACTTC. It specifies CASSTARDRSYEQYF. The chain employs TRBV19 and TRBJ2-7, with TRBD1 matching over 7 bases. Germline V gene sequence: CDR1 LNHDA, CDR2 SQIVND (reference sequence). This CDR3 has 15 residues. V shed 4 bases, J shed 1 base, and the junction held 7 bases outside the gene matches. Combining the CDR3 with reference TRBV19 and TRBJ2-7 gives the whole variable domain DGGITQSPKYLFRKEGQNVTLSCEQNLNHDAMYWYRQDPGQGLRLIYYSQIVNDFQKGDIAEGYSVSREKKESFPLTVTSAQKNPTAFYLCASSTARDRSYEQYFGPGTRLTVT.

This chain uses TRBV10-3 with TRBJ2-1, with a weak D call TRBD2 (6 bases). The CDR3 has 13 residues. The germline V gene has CDR1 ENHRY and CDR2 SYGVKD. Trimming stripped 6 bases from V and 7 bases from J, with 13 bases between. The CDR3 region is CAISREYRNEQFF. The CDR3 region has the DNA TGTGCCATCAGCCGGGAGTATAGAAATGAGCAGTTCTTC.

The chain links TRBV6-6 to TRBJ1-1, with 9 positions matching TRBD1. This CDR3 region has 11 residues. V gave up 11 bases and J gave up 6 bases; unmatched junction bases: 4. Per the germline V gene, CDR1 is MNHNY and CDR2 is SVGAGI (reference sequence). Here the CDR3 DNA reads TGTGCCGCACAGGGGGCGGCTGAAGCTTTCTTT. This sequence encodes CAAQGAAEAFF.

This clone was found once. The chain uses TRBV19 and TRBJ2-2; possible D gene TRBD1, 6 bases. This CDR3 spans 14 amino acids. CDR1 is LNHDA and CDR2 is SQIVND in the germline V gene (reference sequence). Trimming stripped 3 bases from V and 5 bases from J, with 10 bases between. CDR3: CASSMGQPTGELFF. The CDR3 DNA follows: TGTGCCAGTAGTATGGGACAACCTACCGGGGAGCTGTTTTTT.

This sequence joins TRBV11-2 and TRBJ2-2, with D possibly being TRBD2 (5 bases). The CDR3 runs 15 residues. V was clipped by 1 base and J by 8 bases, with 14 bases between them. Germline V gives CDR1 SGHAT, CDR2 FQNNGV. As DNA, the CDR3 is TGTGCCAGCAGCTTAGGCCTAGCAAGCACTGGGGAGCTGTTTTTT. It translates to CASSLGLASTGELFF.

The rearrangement uses TRBV5-4 and TRBJ1-4; no clear D. The CDR3 length is 13 residues. V lost 4 bases to trimming and J lost 8 bases, with 12 bases between them. Germline V gene data show CDR1 as SGHNT and CDR2 as YYREEE (reference sequence). Written as DNA, the CDR3 is TGTGCCAGCAGCCCCGTCGAGGGCGAAAAACTGTTTTTT. It specifies CASSPVEGEKLFF.

This sequence joins TRBV29-1 and TRBJ2-1; 8 bases align to TRBD2. CDR1 SQVTM and CDR2 ANQGSEA come from the germline V gene. This CDR3 spans 14 amino acids. V lost 7 bases and J lost 3; bases outside the gene matches: 8. The DNA for the CDR3 is TGCAGCGCCGAGGGACTAGAAGTCTACAATGAGCAGTTCTTC. Encoded protein: CSAEGLEVYNEQFF.

This clone showed up just once. The V and J genes are TRBV25-1 and TRBJ2-7; D may be TRBD1 (6 bases). Per the germline V gene, CDR1 is MGHDK and CDR2 is SYGVNS. This CDR3 spans 14 amino acids. V gave up 1 base and J gave up 9 bases, with 16 bases separating them. This CDR3 is CASSESGAVPGQYF. DNA of the CDR3: TGTGCCAGCAGTGAATCAGGGGCCGTACCAGGGCAGTACTTC.

In its sample, this clone was seen many times. The chain uses TRBV10-3 and TRBJ2-7, with D possibly TRBD1 on 5 matching bases. This CDR3 has 14 amino acids. The V gene lost 2 bases and the J gene lost 5 bases, with 13 bases spanning the gap. Germline-derived CDR1 and CDR2 are ENHRY and SYGVKD. This CDR3 is CAISEATALDEQYF. The CDR3 nucleotides are TGTGCCATCAGTGAGGCGACAGCCCTGGACGAGCAGTACTTC.

CDR3 region: CASSRTGTGGDETQYF. In nucleotides, the CDR3 is TGTGCCAGTAGTAGAACCGGGACAGGGGGCGACGAGACCCAGTACTTC. The chain joins TRBV19 to TRBJ2-5; 12 bases line up with TRBD1. The CDR3 runs to 16 residues. Germline-derived CDR1 and CDR2 are LNHDA and SQIVND (reference sequence). The J segment lost 5 bases and the V segment lost 4 bases, leaving 8 bases of the junction unmatched.

The chain has TRBV4-3 and TRBJ2-5; 12 bases are shared with TRBD2. Trimming took 4 bases from V and 4 from J; bases not matched to a gene: 16. The CDR3 is 19 residues long. Germline values: CDR1 LGHNA, CDR2 YSLEER. CDR3 sequence (DNA): TGCGCCAGCAGCCTCGAGCCCCGTTCTAGCGGGGGGGCCTCAGAGACCCAGTACTTC. Protein sequence: CASSLEPRSSGGASETQYF.

This chain joins TRBV27 and TRBJ1-1; possibly TRBD1 for D (6 bases). The germline CDR1 and CDR2 sequences are MNHEY and SMNVEV (reference sequence). The CDR3 extends over 14 amino acids. With 5 bases removed from V and 1 base from J, the gap between germline ends came to 11 bases. The CDR3 protein is CASSPGTSNTEAFF. The CDR3 DNA is TGTGCCAGCAGTCCTGGGACATCGAACACTGAAGCTTTCTTT.

Notes on this clone: Other nucleotide sequences in the sample specify the same CDR3. The rearrangement joins TRBV13 to TRBJ2-1; D unresolved. The ends were cut back, 3 bases at V and 1 base at J, with 10 bases in the middle. CDR1 is PRHDT, CDR2 FYEKMQ, per germline (reference sequence). This CDR3 is built from 15 residues. The CDR3, as DNA: TGTGCCAGCAGCTTGACTCCGCCGTCCTACAATGAGCAGTTCTTC. Protein: CASSLTPPSYNEQFF.

The chain couples TRBV9 to TRBJ2-2; 8 bases match TRBD2. The CDR3 consists of 18 residues. J gave up 4 bases and V 4 bases, and 15 bases lay outside the gene matches. Germline CDR1 is SGDLS and CDR2 is YYNGEE. This CDR3 reads CASSPTPGLGTVTGELFF. The CDR3 bases are TGTGCCAGCAGCCCAACCCCGGGACTAGGAACGGTCACCGGGGAGCTGTTTTTT.

This sequence joins TRBV5-1 and TRBJ1-1, with unresolved D. CDR3 length equals 14 residues. V shed 3 bases and J shed 2 bases, with 11 bases lying between them. Germline V gene sequence: CDR1 SGHRS, CDR2 YFSETQ. CDR3 sequence: CASSSHIINTEAFF. CDR3 in DNA: TGCGCCAGCAGCTCGCACATAATCAACACTGAAGCTTTCTTT.

This chain uses TRBV4-2 with TRBJ1-1, with D tentatively TRBD1 (5 bases). CDR1 is LGHNA, CDR2 YNFKEQ, per germline. This CDR3 contains 15 residues. Trimming removed 0 bases at V and 3 bases at J, with 11 bases between. For the CDR3, the DNA is TGTGCCAGCAGCCAAGACAGGGCCGCTGACACTGAAGCTTTCTTT. Translation: CASSQDRAADTEAFF.

This chain uses TRBV27 with TRBJ2-7; D possibly corresponds to TRBD1 (8 bases). Germline-derived CDR1 and CDR2 are MNHEY and SMNVEV (reference sequence). V was pared by 7 bases and J by 7 bases, with 14 bases between. The CDR3 spans 12 residues. CDR3 protein: CASTQGEGEQYF. In DNA, the CDR3 is TGTGCCAGCACACAGGGGGAGGGGGAGCAGTACTTC.

The rearrangement joins TRBV18 to TRBJ2-7; D gene uncertain. Germline CDR1 reads KGHSH; CDR2 reads LQKENI. The CDR3 length is 16 residues. V lost 3 bases and J 5 bases, leaving 20 bases between the germline ends. The CDR3 loop reads CASSPLERPLNDEQYF. The CDR3 coding sequence is TGTGCCAGCTCACCCCTGGAGAGGCCACTGAACGACGAGCAGTACTTC.

This chain uses TRBV7-6 with TRBJ2-1; TRBD1 agrees at 10 bases. CDR1 and CDR2 from the germline V gene are SGHVS and FNYEAQ. The CDR3 has 16 amino acids. V lost 3 bases to trimming and J lost 8 bases; unmatched junction nucleotides: 10. CDR3 in amino acids: CASSFLGDRGGDEQFF. Written as DNA, the CDR3 is TGTGCCAGCAGCTTTTTAGGGGACAGGGGTGGTGATGAGCAGTTCTTC.

The chain combines TRBV18 with TRBJ1-3; D possibly corresponds to TRBD1 (5 bases). This CDR3 comprises 17 residues. Trimming took off 0 bases at V and 2 bases at J, with 14 bases between the two ends. Germline CDR1 reads KGHSH; CDR2 reads LQKENI. The CDR3 is CASSPPRAGNPGNTIYF. CDR3 nucleotides: TGTGCCAGCTCACCACCCCGGGCAGGGAATCCTGGAAACACCATATATTTT.

The chain is built from TRBV3-1 (or the pseudogene TRBV3-2) and TRBJ1-1; perhaps TRBD1 as D (5 bases). Per germline, CDR1 LGHDT and CDR2 YNNKEL (reference sequence). The germline V and J ends were trimmed by 4 bases and 5 bases, with 14 bases remaining between them. The CDR3 is made up of 14 amino acids. CDR3: CASSPITGDTEAFF. CDR3 DNA: TGTGCCAGCAGCCCCATCACAGGAGATACTGAAGCTTTCTTT.